The following is a T cell receptor beta chain sequence with its context. TCRdb keeps only in-frame clones here, not all; method: immunoSEQ multiplex PCR. The sample gives about 320,000 clones, approximately 89% of which show up once; approximately 1.6% is in the top ten. Patients at the Seattle site were enrolled during active infection and followed longitudinally. The record originates from a study of blood T cell repertoires in COVID-19. Trimming cost V 3 bases and J 5 bases, with 10 bases left between them. Per the germline V gene, CDR1 is SGHTA and CDR2 is FQGNSA. The CDR3 is made up of 13 amino acids.

The sequenced material came from peripheral blood. The TCR comes from a woman aged 25 to 39 with COVID-19, enrolled during active disease. This chain uses TRBV7-2 with TRBJ2-5; D gene unclear. The CDR3 loop reads CASSFSSRETQYF. CDR3 bases: TGTGCCAGCAGCTTTTCCTCCAGGGAGACCCAGTACTTC.